This T cell receptor beta chain was recovered during a study of cytomegalovirus exposure and HLA in healthy donors (dated by TCRdb to 2016 to 2017). About the study as a whole: An earlier analysis of 587 of the donors reported approximately 260 Gb of sequence data and 117 million unique TCR beta sequences obtained from about 170 million T cells. Approximately 300 gigabases of sequencing data and approximately 85 million unique TCR sequences were included in an early release covering roughly 600 HLA-typed donors. Of the 398 genotyped donors, 65% to 90% were placed in the genetic ancestry cluster associated with self-reported Caucasian donors. The study was designed to test whether signatures of past pathogen exposure could be identified by cataloging public T cell receptors. The study profiled the T cell repertoires of approximately 700 subjects by immunosequencing and related them to cytomegalovirus serostatus. Along with the approximately 700-subject first cohort, a separate validation cohort of roughly 110 different subjects was used. To predict cytomegalovirus infection status, the study brought together high-throughput TCR immunosequencing, statistical association of individual TCRs with disease status, and machine learning. A later analysis re-analyzed previously published TCR beta repertoires from 550 to 700 donors and added high-resolution HLA genotyping to study TCR occurrence patterns. Rather than using new phenotypic data, the later analysis identified candidate immune exposures from TCR beta sequences and from how often those sequences occurred across donors. In an earlier analysis of several hundred of the donors, high-throughput TCR beta sequencing was used to judge whether each TCR beta V gene segment behaved as functional or pseudogenic. Alongside the repertoire data, information on donor age, sex, ethnicity and CMV serostatus was compiled. In a later genetic analysis, genome-wide SNP genotypes for about three fifths of the roughly 670 donors were used, and that subset was treated as a discovery cohort. Every discovery cohort repertoire had been produced on one sequencing platform. HLA typing covered class I and class II loci at four-digit resolution. The number of typed donors differed by locus: roughly 620-640 for A, B, C, DRB1 and DQB1; 500 to 550 for DQA1; approximately 600 for DPA1; and 400 to 480 for DPB1. A few DR-DQ haplotypes were treated as single units for association and clustering because of strong linkage in the cohort. Among about 390 genotyped donors of the cohort, an average of roughly 240,000 unique TCR beta nucleotide sequences were sequenced per donor, roughly a sixth of them non-productive.

Details on this clone: Its antigen is currently not known. Base qualities were left out, and no much larger clone turns up one base away.

Summary of the overall study and its limitations: The authors suggested that the approach could potentially be extended to other disease states and immunological phenotypes. In a later genetic analysis, a missense DCLRE1C variant was associated with V-gene and J-gene trimming of TCR beta chains, and the association was replicated in an independent cohort. Seventeen rarely observed V segments, including chromosome 9 orphons, were excluded from the earlier analysis of about 500 of the donors because counts were too low. Most CMV-associated TCR beta chains appeared to be HLA-restricted in a later analysis, and the HLA associations seemed to be driven largely by CMV exposure. Immune exposure information for the cohort was limited to CMV serostatus. In both the original and validation cohorts, the classifier was reported to diagnose cytomegalovirus status with high specificity and sensitivity. Sequencing depth was assumed to be roughly uniform across donors in the presence/absence analyses, though that assumption may not hold. In a later analysis, HLA-associated TCR beta chains were found to be more clonally expanded and to have lower generation probabilities than equally common non-associated chains. The study gave a list of 150 to 200 TCR beta chains associated with cytomegalovirus. In vitro tests confirmed that three of the cytomegalovirus-associated TCR beta chains recognize cytomegalovirus antigens. The 87-base-pair reads could not distinguish some IMGT-functional V segments, including TRBV6-2 and TRBV6-3, so those segments were excluded. According to a later analysis, parvovirus B19, influenza, CMV and Epstein-Barr virus appeared linked to several top co-occurrence clusters. This cohort had only TCR beta chains sequenced, and the lack of alpha or paired-chain data limited which features could be detected. Broadly in line with IMGT annotations, most TCR beta V segments showed up in productive rearrangements about 90% or about 30% of the time in an earlier analysis of about 500 of the donors. A further reported finding was that TCR beta sequences accurately predicted the HLA-A and HLA-B alleles for most subjects in the first cohort. Linkage disequilibrium might explain the correlated functional status among segregating V segments, but an unknown experimental factor could not be ruled out. A later analysis found that TCR association rates varied across HLA loci, with DRB1 alleles showing the most associated TCRs and HLA-C alleles the fewest. A group of highly shared sequence variants was considered likely to be a technical artifact of the sequencing pipeline. When HLA alleles, especially DR and DQ, strongly co-occurred, TCR associations were difficult to assign to individual alleles. A later analysis associated about 17,000 TCR beta sequences with specific HLA alleles at a false discovery rate of 0.05. While some public TCRs were present in many individuals, most TCR sequences turned up only very rarely across donors. Because some donors lacked HLA typing at each locus, the association tests relied only on the typed subset. In a later genetic analysis, fewer N-insertions in productive TCRs were reported among donors in an Asian-associated ancestry cluster than the roughly 700-donor mean.

The germline V gene specifies SGHRS as CDR1 and YFSETQ as CDR2. The CDR3 measures 15 amino acids from cysteine to phenylalanine. Here the CDR3 DNA is all that survives: 45 bases in frame from base 1. The germline V and J ends show losses of 0 bases and 4 bases respectively, and no gene match explains 6 bases of the junction. The library was generated by the immunoSEQ multiplex PCR assay. The multiplex PCR relied on a mix of 60 forward primers for TCR Vbeta segments and 13 reverse primers for TCR Jbeta segments. The CDR3 region of rearranged TCR beta genes was amplified from genomic DNA with a multiplex PCR assay. Amplified TCR beta libraries were sequenced as 87-base-pair reads on the Illumina HiSeq System. Regarding the original processing steps: A later analysis tallied roughly 80 million unique TCR beta chains across the 600 to 700 repertoires, and roughly 11 million of those chains were shared by two or more donors. To remove PCR and sequencing errors, raw reads were error-corrected and collapsed into unique sequences using a nearest-neighbor algorithm that merged closely related sequences. To assign V, D and J gene segments, CDR3 sequences were aligned to IMGT reference sequences. Each retained sequence needed at least a six-nucleotide match to both a V gene segment and a J gene segment. Rearrangements were classified as productive when the CDR3 lacked stop codons and remained in frame with V and J, and all other rearrangements were classified as non-productive. CDR3 was defined by IMGT convention, running from the second conserved V-encoded cysteine to the conserved J-encoded phenylalanine. In an earlier analysis of more than 550 of the donors, sequences lacking an unambiguous match to a single V gene segment were excluded. An earlier analysis of under 750 of the donors called V segments functional above 56.7% productive rearrangements and segregating when the between-donor standard deviation exceeded 5%. To diagnose cytomegalovirus status from the catalog of TCR beta chain sequences, a statistical classification framework was built. V and J gene assignment, in a later analysis, came from comparing TCR nucleotide sequences with IMGT/GENE-DB human TR gene sequences. A later analysis assigned CDR3 sequences and most-parsimonious VDJ recombination scenarios with the TCRdist pipeline. A later analysis defined each TCR beta chain by its CDR3 amino acid sequence plus V-gene family, and excluded reads lacking a unique V-gene family. A later analysis removed 500 to 650 highly shared, low-generation-probability nucleotide sequences to deal with suspected cross-contamination and a sequencing artifact. In a later analysis, a clonal expansion index for each public chain was calculated from normalized within-repertoire ranks of inferred template counts. In a later analysis, generation probabilities were computed using a VDJ recombination model fitted to out-of-frame rearrangements, and the results were checked against IGoR. In a later analysis, TCR-TCR, TCR-HLA and TCR-CMV co-occurrence was scored with hypergeometric tests, and a repertoire-size bias correction was applied to TCR pairs. To estimate false discovery rates, a later analysis permuted the HLA or CMV assignments 20 times. In a later analysis, co-occurring TCRs were grouped using DBSCAN, and TCRdist sequence similarity was added for clustering within HLA-allele-positive subsets. Repertoires with fewer than 30,000 or more than 120,000 public chains were left out of co-occurrence clustering, as were four to six repertoires with anomalous nucleotide sharing. TCRdb took over this immuneACCESS table, retaining in-frame rearrangements with V and J assigned. Such tables are incomplete; in checked studies, under half of the missing clones stem from an unresolved V gene, and the remainder is unexplained. The V and J calls and clone size are taken from that table; D and trimming were inferred from the DNA. The sample records approximately 140,000 clones, less than 85% of which are singletons. The ten largest clones add up to 6.3% of the sample.

The cohort consisted of 670 or so healthy bone marrow donors. At the time of sampling, all cohort members were nominally healthy, though unrecorded immune exposures were likely present. The donor tested CMV seropositive, placing the donor among the approximately 290 seropositive members of the cohort. A peripheral blood sample was provided by each donor, and peripheral blood mononuclear cells were used for TCR beta sequencing. The Qiagen DNeasy Blood Extraction Kit was used to extract genomic DNA from the blood cell samples. This receptor was identified in a man in his forties or fifties in good health and CMV-seropositive. Sequencing input: PBMCs. The chain couples TRBV5-1 to TRBJ2-7; 8 bases in the junction line up with TRBD2. The DNA sequence reads TGCGCCAGCAGCTTGGCCAGGGCGGGAGGATACGAGCAGTACTTC. Its amino acids are CASSLARAGGYEQYF.